This T cell receptor beta chain was captured by sequencing in a study of OX40 agonist ivuxolimab in advanced cancers. Findings and caveats of the study: In the 0.1 to 3.0 mg/kg range, CD4+ and CD8+ blood T cells had expanded clonally by week 6.

CDR3 length: 13 residues. The ends were cut back, 6 bases at V and 7 bases at J, with 10 bases in the middle. From germline, CDR1 is MNHNY and CDR2 SVGAGI (reference sequence). Sequenced by immunoSEQ multiplex PCR; TCRdb stores in-frame clones only, minus some. This table holds tens of thousands of clones, 70% to 85% found once. About this clone itself: Its matching antigen is unknown.

The sequencing here drew on CD4+ or CD8+ T cells sorted from blood, taken in a trial of the OX40 agonist ivuxolimab. The chain recombines TRBV6-6 with TRBJ1-6; D perhaps matches TRBD1 (6 bases). The receptor was derived from an adult with an advanced solid tumor such as melanoma, head and neck, liver or kidney cancer. CDR3 sequence: CASRTTGNSPLHF. The DNA for the CDR3 is TGTGCCAGCAGGACCACAGGGAATTCACCCCTCCACTTT.